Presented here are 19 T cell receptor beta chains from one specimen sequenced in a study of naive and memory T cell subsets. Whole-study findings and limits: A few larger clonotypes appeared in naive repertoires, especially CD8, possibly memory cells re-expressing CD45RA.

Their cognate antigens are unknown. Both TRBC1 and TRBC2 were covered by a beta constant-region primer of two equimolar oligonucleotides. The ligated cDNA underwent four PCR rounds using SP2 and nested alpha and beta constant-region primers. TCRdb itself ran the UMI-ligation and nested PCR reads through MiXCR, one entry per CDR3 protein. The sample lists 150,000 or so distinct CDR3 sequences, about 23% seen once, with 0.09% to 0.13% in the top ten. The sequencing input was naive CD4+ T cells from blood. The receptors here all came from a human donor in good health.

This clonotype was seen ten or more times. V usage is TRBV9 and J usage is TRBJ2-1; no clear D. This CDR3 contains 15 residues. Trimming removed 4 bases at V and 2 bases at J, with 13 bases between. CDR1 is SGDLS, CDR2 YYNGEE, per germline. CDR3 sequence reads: CASSPHPLAYNEQFF. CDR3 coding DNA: TGTGCCAGCAGCCCCCATCCCCTTGCCTACAATGAGCAGTTCTTC. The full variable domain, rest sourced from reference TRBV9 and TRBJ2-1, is DSGVTQTPKHLITATGQRVTLRCSPRSGDLSVYWYQQSLDQGLQFLIQYYNGEERAKGNILERFSAQQFPDLHSELNLSSLELGDSALYFCASSPHPLAYNEQFFGPGTRLTVL.

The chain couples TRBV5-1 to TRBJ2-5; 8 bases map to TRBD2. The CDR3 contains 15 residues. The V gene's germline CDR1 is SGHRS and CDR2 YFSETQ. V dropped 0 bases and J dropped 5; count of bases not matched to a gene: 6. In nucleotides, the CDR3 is TGCGCCAGCAGCTTGGCGGGAGGGCCTTTGGAGACCCAGTACTTC. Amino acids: CASSLAGGPLETQYF.

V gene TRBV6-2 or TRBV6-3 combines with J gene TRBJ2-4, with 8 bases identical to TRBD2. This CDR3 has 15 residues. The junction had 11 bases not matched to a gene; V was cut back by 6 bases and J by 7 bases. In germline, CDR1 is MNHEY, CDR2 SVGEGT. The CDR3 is CASSPTGTSLNIQYF. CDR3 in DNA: TGTGCCAGCAGCCCAACCGGGACTAGTTTGAACATTCAGTACTTC.

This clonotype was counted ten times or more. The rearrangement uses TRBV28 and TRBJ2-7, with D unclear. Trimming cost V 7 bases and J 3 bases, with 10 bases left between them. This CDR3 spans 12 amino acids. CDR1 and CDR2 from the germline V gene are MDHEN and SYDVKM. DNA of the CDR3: TGTGCCAGCAATCCACTGGGCTACGAGCAGTACTTC. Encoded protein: CASNPLGYEQYF.

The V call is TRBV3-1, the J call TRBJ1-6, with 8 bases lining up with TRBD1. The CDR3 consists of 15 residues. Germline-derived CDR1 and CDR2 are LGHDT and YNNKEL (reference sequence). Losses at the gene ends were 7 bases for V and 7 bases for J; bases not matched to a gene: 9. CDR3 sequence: CASTPLGQANSPLHF. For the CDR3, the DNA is TGTGCCAGCACCCCTTTGGGACAGGCCAATTCACCCCTCCACTTT.

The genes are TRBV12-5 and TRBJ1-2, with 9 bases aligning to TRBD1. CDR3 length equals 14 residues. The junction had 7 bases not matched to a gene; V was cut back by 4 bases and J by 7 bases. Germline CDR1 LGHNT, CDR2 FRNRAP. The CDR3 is CASGYRGRDAGYTF. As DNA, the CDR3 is TGTGCTAGTGGTTACAGGGGGCGCGATGCTGGCTACACCTTC.

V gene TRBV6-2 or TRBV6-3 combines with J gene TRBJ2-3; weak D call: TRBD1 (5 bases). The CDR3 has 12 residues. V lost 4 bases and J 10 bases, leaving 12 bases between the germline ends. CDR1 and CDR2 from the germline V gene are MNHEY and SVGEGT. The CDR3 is CASSSQGLAQYF. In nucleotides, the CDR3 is TGTGCCAGCAGTTCTCAGGGTTTGGCGCAGTATTTT.

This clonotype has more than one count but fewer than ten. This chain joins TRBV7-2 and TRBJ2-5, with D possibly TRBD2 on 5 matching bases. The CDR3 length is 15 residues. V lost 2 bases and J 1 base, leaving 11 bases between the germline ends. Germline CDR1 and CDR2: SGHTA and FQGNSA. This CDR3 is CASSLRRATQETQYF. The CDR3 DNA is TGTGCCAGCAGCTTACGGCGGGCAACCCAAGAGACCCAGTACTTC.

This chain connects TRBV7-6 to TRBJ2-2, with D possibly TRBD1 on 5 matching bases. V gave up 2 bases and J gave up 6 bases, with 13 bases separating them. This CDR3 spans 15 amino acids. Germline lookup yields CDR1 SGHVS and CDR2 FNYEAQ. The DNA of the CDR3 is TGTGCCAGCAGCTTAATCGTGGGGCCGGCCGGGGAGCTGTTTTTT. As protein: CASSLIVGPAGELFF.

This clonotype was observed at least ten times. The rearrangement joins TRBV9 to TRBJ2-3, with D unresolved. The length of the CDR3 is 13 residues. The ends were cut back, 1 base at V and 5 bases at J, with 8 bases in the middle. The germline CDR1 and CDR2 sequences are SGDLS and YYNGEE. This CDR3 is CASSVSTGDTQYF. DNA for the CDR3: TGTGCCAGCAGCGTATCCACTGGAGATACGCAGTATTTT.

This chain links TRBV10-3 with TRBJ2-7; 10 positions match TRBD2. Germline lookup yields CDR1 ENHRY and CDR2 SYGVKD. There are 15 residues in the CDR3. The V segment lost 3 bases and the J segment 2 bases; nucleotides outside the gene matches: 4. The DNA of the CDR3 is TGTGCCATCAGTGATGGGACTAGCGTAACCTACGAGCAGTACTTC. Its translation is CAISDGTSVTYEQYF.

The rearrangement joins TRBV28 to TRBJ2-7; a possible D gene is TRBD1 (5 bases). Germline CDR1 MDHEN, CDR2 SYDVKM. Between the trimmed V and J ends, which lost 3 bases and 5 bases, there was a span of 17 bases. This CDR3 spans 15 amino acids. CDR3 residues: CASSFDVGRANEQYF. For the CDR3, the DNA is TGTGCCAGCAGTTTTGATGTCGGCAGGGCCAACGAGCAGTACTTC.

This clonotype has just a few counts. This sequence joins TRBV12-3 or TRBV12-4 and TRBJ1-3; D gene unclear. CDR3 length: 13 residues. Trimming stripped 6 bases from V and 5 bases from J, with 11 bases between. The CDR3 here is CASRADLRNTIYF. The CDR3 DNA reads TGTGCCAGCAGGGCGGACCTCCGAAACACCATATATTTT.

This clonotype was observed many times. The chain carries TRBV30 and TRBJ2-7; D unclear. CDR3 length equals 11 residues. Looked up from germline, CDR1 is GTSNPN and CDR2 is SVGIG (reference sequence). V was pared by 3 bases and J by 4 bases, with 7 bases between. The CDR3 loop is CAWSALYEQYF. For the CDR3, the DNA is TGTGCCTGGAGCGCTCTATACGAGCAGTACTTC.

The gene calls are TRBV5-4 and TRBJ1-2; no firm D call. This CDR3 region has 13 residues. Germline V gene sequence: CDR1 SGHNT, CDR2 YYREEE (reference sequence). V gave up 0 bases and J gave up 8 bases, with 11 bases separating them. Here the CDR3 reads CASSLDSRGGYTF. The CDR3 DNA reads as TGTGCCAGCAGCTTGGACAGCCGTGGGGGCTACACCTTC.

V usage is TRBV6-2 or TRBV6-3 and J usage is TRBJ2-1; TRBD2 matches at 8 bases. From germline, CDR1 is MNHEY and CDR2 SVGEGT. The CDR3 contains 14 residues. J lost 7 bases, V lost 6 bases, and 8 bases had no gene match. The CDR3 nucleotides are TGTGCCAGCAGACCTAGCGGGCCGGGGAATGAGCAGTTCTTC. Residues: CASRPSGPGNEQFF.

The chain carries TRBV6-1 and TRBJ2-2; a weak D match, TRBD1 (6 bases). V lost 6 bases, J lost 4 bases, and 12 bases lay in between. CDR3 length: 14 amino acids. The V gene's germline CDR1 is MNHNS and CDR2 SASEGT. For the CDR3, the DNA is TGTGCCAGCAGCCCTCAGGGGAGCACCGGGGAGCTGTTTTTT. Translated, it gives CASSPQGSTGELFF.

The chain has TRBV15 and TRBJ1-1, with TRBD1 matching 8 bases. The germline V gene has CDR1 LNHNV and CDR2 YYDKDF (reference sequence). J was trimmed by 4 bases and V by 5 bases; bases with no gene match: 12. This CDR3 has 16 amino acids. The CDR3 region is CATSWDRTARSTEAFF. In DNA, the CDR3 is TGTGCCACCAGCTGGGACAGGACGGCGAGGTCCACTGAAGCTTTCTTT.

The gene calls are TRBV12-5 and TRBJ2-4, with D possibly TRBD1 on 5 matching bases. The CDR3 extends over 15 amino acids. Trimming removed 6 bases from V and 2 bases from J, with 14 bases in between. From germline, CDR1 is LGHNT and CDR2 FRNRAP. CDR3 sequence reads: CASGFGAASKNIQYF. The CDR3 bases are TGTGCTAGTGGATTTGGGGCAGCCTCCAAAAACATTCAGTACTTC.